Each of the 13 T cell receptor beta chains below was sequenced from the same sample in a study of shared clonotypes between healthy human individuals. The repertoire was sequenced with immunoSEQ multiplex PCR; TCRdb's copy has only in-frame clones and lacks some. The sample contains some 580,000 clones, 95% to 98% of which appear only once. CD8 cells classed as naive were CD45RO-negative and positively selected for CCR7, excluding terminally differentiated effector memory CD45RA+ cells. The sequenced sample consisted of naive CD8+ T cells sorted from blood. These receptors originate from a man aged 25 to 40 in good health.

The rearrangement joins TRBV18 to TRBJ2-1; 7 positions match TRBD2. This CDR3 spans 17 amino acids. Germline CDR1 KGHSH, CDR2 LQKENI. V shed 0 bases and J 5 bases; nucleotides not matched to a gene: 10. CDR3 sequence (DNA): TGTGCCAGCTCACCACCTCTTGGCGGGAGTTTTAACAATGAGCAGTTCTTC. Translated, it gives CASSPPLGGSFNNEQFF.

The V call is TRBV14, the J call TRBJ2-5; D perhaps matches TRBD1 (7 bases). This CDR3 spans 15 amino acids. V was cut by 0 bases and J by 4 bases, with 12 bases left in between. Germline lookup yields CDR1 SGHDN and CDR2 FVKESK. As DNA, the CDR3 is TGTGCCAGCAGCCAAGACTGGCAGGGGGGAGAGACCCAGTACTTC. This codes for CASSQDWQGGETQYF. The variable domain in full, completed from reference TRBV14 and TRBJ2-5, reads EAGVTQFPSHSVIEKGQTVTLRCDPISGHDNLYWYRRVMGKEIKFLLHFVKESKQDESGMPNNRFLAERTGGTYSTLKVQPAELEDSGVYFCASSQDWQGGETQYFGPGTRLLVL.

The chain recombines TRBV30 with TRBJ2-7; TRBD2 matches at 9 bases. Trimming at V came to 2 bases and at J to 3 bases, leaving 8 bases not matched to a gene. Germline V CDR1 and CDR2: GTSNPN, SVGIG (reference sequence). CDR3 length equals 15 residues. This chain's CDR3 is CAWSLSGTSLYEQYF. CDR3 nucleotide sequence: TGTGCCTGGAGTCTATCCGGGACTAGCCTCTACGAGCAGTACTTC.

J is TRBJ1-1 and V is TRBV10-2, with unresolved D. CDR3 length: 15 residues. Trimming stripped 8 bases from V and 5 bases from J, with 21 bases between. CDR1 is WSHSY and CDR2 is SAAADI in the germline V gene. CDR3 amino acids: CASFRPDGGSTEAFF. CDR3 bases: TGCGCCAGCTTCCGCCCGGACGGCGGCAGTACTGAAGCTTTCTTT.

The genes are TRBV7-9 and TRBJ1-1, with 8 bases fitting TRBD1. This CDR3 comprises 16 residues. From germline, CDR1 is SEHNR and CDR2 FQNEAQ (reference sequence). With V trimmed by 1 base and J by 3 bases, 7 bases remained unmatched. The CDR3 coding sequence is TGTGCCAGCAGCTTAGAAGTAAACAGGGGGTACACTGAAGCTTTCTTT. It specifies CASSLEVNRGYTEAFF. The whole variable domain, remainder taken from reference TRBV7-9 and TRBJ1-1, is DTGVSQNPRHKITKRGQNVTFRCDPISEHNRLYWYRQTLGQGPEFLTYFQNEAQLEKSRLLSDRFSAERPKGSFSTLEIQRTEQGDSAMYLCASSLEVNRGYTEAFFGQGTRLTVV.

This chain joins TRBV6-1 and TRBJ2-3; 9 bases align to TRBD2. V shed 3 bases and J 3 bases; nucleotides not matched to a gene: 4. This CDR3 is 15 amino acids long. The V gene's germline CDR1 is MNHNS and CDR2 SASEGT. In DNA, the CDR3 is TGTGCCAGCAGTGACTTAGCGGGAGTTACAGATACGCAGTATTTT. Translation: CASSDLAGVTDTQYF.

The DNA of the CDR3 is TGTGCCAGCAGGAACACGGTCACTTCCTACGAGCAGTACTTC. Its protein product is CASRNTVTSYEQYF. V gene TRBV11-2 combines with J gene TRBJ2-7; D is ambiguous. Trimming removed 6 bases from V and 1 base from J, with 13 bases in between. Germline V gives CDR1 SGHAT, CDR2 FQNNGV. The CDR3 has 14 residues.

CDR3 in DNA: TGTGCCAGCAGTCCTACCTTCGGGTCTTGGGACAGGTTCTACTTC. Its protein is CASSPTFGSWDRFYF. The V and J genes are TRBV28 and TRBJ2-7; 8 bases agree with TRBD1. Germline V gives CDR1 MDHEN, CDR2 SYDVKM. V shed 5 bases and J 13 bases; nucleotides not matched to a gene: 19. This CDR3 has 15 residues.

This chain connects TRBV27 to TRBJ2-4; D uncertain. Trimming took 2 bases from V and 3 from J, leaving 8 bases between them. Germline CDR1 is MNHEY and CDR2 is SMNVEV (reference sequence). This CDR3 spans 14 amino acids. CDR3 loop: CASSLGVGKNIQYF. Here the CDR3 DNA reads TGTGCCAGCAGTTTAGGAGTTGGCAAAAACATTCAGTACTTC.

The chain uses TRBV27 and TRBJ1-1, with D possibly matching TRBD1 (5 bases). Trimming pared 5 bases from V and 4 bases from J, leaving 23 bases between. This CDR3 spans 17 amino acids. The germline V gene encodes CDR1 MNHEY and CDR2 SMNVEV (reference sequence). The CDR3 region has the DNA TGTGCCAGCAGTCTCAGGCCCCAGACCCTTGGGGCCACTGAAGCTTTCTTT. It encodes CASSLRPQTLGATEAFF.

The chain links TRBV9 to TRBJ2-1, with 7 bases aligning to TRBD2. The V segment lost 0 bases and the J segment 7 bases; nucleotides outside the gene matches: 4. Germline V lookup: CDR1 SGDLS, CDR2 YYNGEE. This CDR3 has 14 amino acids. In DNA, the CDR3 is TGTGCCAGCAGCGTAGGCCTAGCGGCGAATGAGCAGTTCTTC. Translated: CASSVGLAANEQFF.

This chain links TRBV10-3 with TRBJ2-7; TRBD1 matches 10 bases. V lost 4 bases, J lost 3 bases, and 15 bases stayed unmatched. The CDR3 consists of 18 residues. Germline V CDR1 and CDR2: ENHRY, SYGVKD. The CDR3 DNA reads as TGTGCCATCAGTGTCCCCCTGTCGACCGGGACAGGGGACTACGAGCAGTACTTC. It codes for CAISVPLSTGTGDYEQYF.

This clone was picked up one time. The rearrangement joins TRBV7-9 to TRBJ1-1; D is undetermined. V dropped 5 bases and J dropped 0 bases, with 19 bases sitting between them. This CDR3 spans 17 amino acids. CDR1 SEHNR and CDR2 FQNEAQ come from the germline V gene (reference sequence). The CDR3 nucleotides are TGTGCCAGCAGCCCAAAAAACCCGGCGCAAATGAACACTGAAGCTTTCTTT. Its protein product is CASSPKNPAQMNTEAFF.